This T cell receptor (beta chain) was profiled in a study of beta chain features in type 1 diabetes. General study results and limits: It was not settled here whether HLA type affects TCRB rearrangement.

This clone was counted a few times. The antigen is undetermined. Isolated RNA was reverse transcribed in full, so expressed TCRB transcripts were sequenced. Naive, central memory and regulatory T cell samples produced a mean of roughly 3.5 million reads. TCRdb keeps only in-frame clones here, not all; method: immunoSEQ multiplex PCR. Of more than 300,000 clones in the sample, 10% to 15% were seen once. Sequences were obtained from naive CD4+ T cells from blood. The TCR sequence derives from a man aged 18 to 35 in good health.

CDR3 region: CASSPGGPLSTGELFF. The CDR3, as DNA: TGTGCCAGCAGCCCGGGGGGACCGCTCAGCACCGGGGAGCTGTTTTTT. This sequence joins TRBV9 and TRBJ2-2; 7 bases are shared with TRBD2. The CDR3 is 16 residues long. Germline V gene lookup returns CDR1 SGDLS and CDR2 YYNGEE. The V gene end was trimmed by 4 bases and the J gene end by 4 bases; junction bases not matched to a gene: 10.